Below are 3 T cell receptor beta chains sequenced from a single sample in a study of blood T cells in healthy people across ages. Next came a second PCR, run for about 6 to 12 cycles, which used a sample-barcoded 5' primer along with a J-beta primer mix. TCRdb independently ran MiXCR on the 5' RACE reads; one entry per CDR3 protein. The data contain over 550,000 distinct CDR3 sequences, roughly 30% of them singletons. Sequenced material: blood. The source is a woman aged 80 or over in good health.

The V gene is TRBV20-1, the J gene TRBJ2-1; 7 bases line up with TRBD2. Germline trimming cut 5 bases from V and 2 bases from J; bases unmatched to any gene: 0. Per germline, CDR1 DFQATT and CDR2 SNEGSKA (reference sequence). The CDR3 is made up of 12 amino acids. CDR3 coding DNA: TGCAGTGCTGCGGGAGCCTACAATGAGCAGTTCTTC. Encoded protein: CSAAGAYNEQFF.

This clonotype occurred many times. The V gene is TRBV7-2, the J gene TRBJ2-7; 10 nucleotides agree with TRBD1. Germline-derived CDR1 and CDR2 are SGHTA and FQGNSA. The CDR3 spans 15 residues. Unmatched junction bases numbered 8, after V lost 4 bases and J lost 5 bases. For the CDR3, the DNA is TGTGCCAGCAGCTCAGACAGGGGGCGCATCGACGAGCAGTACTTC. This codes for CASSSDRGRIDEQYF.

In this sample, this clonotype turned up many times. The chain combines TRBV5-1 with TRBJ2-1; tentatively, D is TRBD1 or TRBD2 (6 bases each). The CDR3 loop spans 14 amino acids. Trimming removed 1 base from V and 6 bases from J, with 11 bases in between. Germline CDR1 reads SGHRS; CDR2 reads YFSETQ. The CDR3 nucleotides are TGCGCCAGCAGCTTGCGGGGGCCCCTCAATGAGCAGTTCTTC. It yields the protein CASSLRGPLNEQFF.